This TCR beta chain emerged from a study of response to subunit inactivated influenza vaccine. Comment on this clonotype: Antigen: not known.

Regarding the study as a whole: The authors suggested that every seasonal influenza vaccination recruits few new T cells.

TCRdb itself ran the RT-PCR reads through MiXCR, one entry per CDR3 protein. The sample carries roughly 700,000 distinct CDR3 sequences, 15% to 18% recorded once. This CDR3 has 13 residues. Germline-derived CDR1 and CDR2 are DFQATT and SNEGSKA (reference sequence). V was trimmed by 3 bases and J by 6 bases, leaving 13 bases between them. This chain connects TRBV20-1 to TRBJ2-3; tentative D call: TRBD2 (5 bases). This sequence originates from a man aged 45 to 65 who received an inactivated influenza vaccine. The sequences come from PBMCs from blood, collected roughly 13 days after vaccination. CDR3 residues: CSASYYRGDTQYF. CDR3 bases: TGCAGTGCTAGCTACTACCGCGGGGATACGCAGTATTTT.